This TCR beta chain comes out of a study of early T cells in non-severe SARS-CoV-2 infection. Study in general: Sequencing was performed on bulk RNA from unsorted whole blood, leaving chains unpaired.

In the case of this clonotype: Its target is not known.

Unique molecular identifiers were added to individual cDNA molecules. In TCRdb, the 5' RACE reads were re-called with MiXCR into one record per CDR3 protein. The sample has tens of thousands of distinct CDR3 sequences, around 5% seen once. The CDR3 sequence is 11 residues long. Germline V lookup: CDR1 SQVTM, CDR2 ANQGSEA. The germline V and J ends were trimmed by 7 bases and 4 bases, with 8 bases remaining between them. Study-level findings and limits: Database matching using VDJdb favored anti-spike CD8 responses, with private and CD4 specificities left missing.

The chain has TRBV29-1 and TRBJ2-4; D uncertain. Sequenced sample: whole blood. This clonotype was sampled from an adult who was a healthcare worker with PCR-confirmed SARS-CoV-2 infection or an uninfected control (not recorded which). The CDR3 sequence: CSECAKNIQYF. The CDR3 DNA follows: TGCAGCGAGTGCGCGAAAAACATTCAGTACTTC. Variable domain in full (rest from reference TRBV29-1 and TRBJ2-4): SAVISQKPSRDICQRGTSLTIQCQVDSQVTMMFWYRQQPGQSLTLIATANQGSEATYESGFVIDKFPISRPNLTFSTLTVSNMSPEDSSIYLCSECAKNIQYFGAGTRLSVL.